The 16 T cell receptor beta chains given below trace back to one sample, sequenced in a study of cytomegalovirus exposure and HLA in healthy donors. The PCR made use of 60 Vbeta and 13 Jbeta primers. Sequenced by immunoSEQ multiplex PCR; TCRdb stores in-frame clones only, minus some. In the table there are roughly 120,000 clones, approximately 67% of which are singletons. Sequencing used PBMCs. These receptors all come from a man younger than 30 in good health and CMV-seropositive.

The rearrangement links TRBV7-9 to TRBJ2-3; TRBD2 matches 7 bases. The CDR3 spans 16 residues. With 6 bases clipped from V and 0 bases from J, the junction kept 9 bases outside the gene matches. Germline V gene lookup returns CDR1 SEHNR and CDR2 FQNEAQ (reference sequence). The CDR3, as DNA: TGTGCCAGCAGTGTACACGGGAGGACTAGCACAGATACGCAGTATTTT. Residues: CASSVHGRTSTDTQYF.

This clone was detected a few times. This chain joins TRBV7-2 and TRBJ2-7, with 9 nucleotides matching TRBD1. V was clipped by 0 bases and J by 2 bases; unmatched bases: 5. The length of the CDR3 is 16 residues. The V gene's germline CDR1 is SGHTA and CDR2 FQGNSA. This CDR3 is CASSLALGQGTYEQYV. The CDR3 DNA is TGTGCCAGCAGCTTAGCGCTCGGACAGGGGACCTACGAGCAGTACGTC.

For the CDR3, the DNA is TGCGCCAGCAGCCGCGGCGGGGGGGAAGAGACCCAGTACTTC. Translation gives CASSRGGGEETQYF. V and J are TRBV4-1 and TRBJ2-5, with 9 bases matching TRBD2. Germline V CDR1 and CDR2: MGHRA, YSYEKL. The CDR3 extends over 14 amino acids. V gave up 4 bases and J gave up 3 bases; unmatched junction bases: 3.

This clone appeared once. This chain connects TRBV30 to TRBJ2-7; D gene unclear. CDR3 length equals 11 residues. V lost 2 bases and J lost 5, with 7 bases in between. Germline V CDR1 and CDR2: GTSNPN, SVGIG (reference sequence). This CDR3 reads CAWSPSHEQYF. The CDR3 nucleotides are TGTGCCTGGAGTCCATCCCACGAGCAGTACTTC.

This rearrangement joins TRBV5-1 to TRBJ1-2; D uncertain. Germline V gene lookup returns CDR1 SGHRS and CDR2 YFSETQ. Trimming stripped 0 bases from V and 2 bases from J, with 11 bases between. The CDR3 is made up of 15 amino acids. Here the CDR3 DNA reads TGCGCCAGCAGCTTGGGTGAGGGCTCCAACTATGGCTACACCTTC. Protein: CASSLGEGSNYGYTF.

In nucleotides, the CDR3 is TGTGCCAGCAGCCTAGAGCTAGAGACCCAGTACTTC. Protein sequence: CASSLELETQYF. The chain couples TRBV7-9 to TRBJ2-5; D unresolved. CDR1 is SEHNR and CDR2 is FQNEAQ in the germline V gene (reference sequence). The V and J ends lost 5 bases and 4 bases respectively, with 8 bases between them. The CDR3 runs 12 residues.

This rearrangement joins TRBV6-1 to TRBJ2-1, with D maybe TRBD2 (7 bases). Per germline, CDR1 MNHNS and CDR2 SASEGT. The CDR3 runs 15 residues. Trimming pared 1 base from V and 3 bases from J, leaving 10 bases between. In DNA, the CDR3 is TGTGCCAGCAGTGAAGACGGGGGGCACTACAATGAGCAGTTCTTC. It codes for CASSEDGGHYNEQFF.

The V call is TRBV5-5, the J call TRBJ1-5; a weak D match, TRBD1 (5 bases). The CDR3 runs 17 residues. Deletions cut 4 bases from V and 2 bases from J, with 19 bases between. Germline V gene lookup returns CDR1 SGHKS and CDR2 YYEKEE (reference sequence). The CDR3 loop is CASSQSGTALGNQPQHF. In DNA form, the CDR3 reads TGTGCCAGCAGCCAAAGTGGGACTGCCCTAGGCAATCAGCCCCAGCATTTT.

This chain links TRBV7-3 with TRBJ2-1; weak D call: TRBD2 (5 bases). V was cut by 2 bases and J by 9 bases, with 14 bases left in between. The CDR3 runs 14 residues. Germline V gene sequence: CDR1 SGHTA, CDR2 FQGTGA. The CDR3 DNA sequence: TGTGCCAGCAGCTTACGGGGTTCGTCTCGTGAGCAGTTCTTC. Protein: CASSLRGSSREQFF. Based on the CDR3 plus reference TRBV7-3 and TRBJ2-1, the full variable domain is GAGVSQTPSNKVTEKGKYVELRCDPISGHTALYWYRQSLGQGPEFLIYFQGTGAADDSGLPNDRFFAVRPEGSVSTLKIQRTERGDSAVYLCASSLRGSSREQFFGPGTRLTVL.

The chain employs TRBV10-1 and TRBJ2-7; TRBD1 matches 10 bases. V lost 9 bases and J lost 6; bases outside the gene matches: 8. The CDR3 loop spans 13 amino acids. CDR1 is WNHNN and CDR2 is SYGVQD in the germline V gene (reference sequence). The CDR3 here is CARTGQGCFEQYV. The CDR3, as DNA: TGCGCCAGGACGGGACAGGGGTGCTTCGAGCAGTACGTC.

J is TRBJ1-5 and V is TRBV30; unclear D gene. CDR1 GTSNPN and CDR2 SVGIG come from the germline V gene (reference sequence). CDR3 length equals 14 residues. The V end was cut by 3 bases, the J end by 10 bases, with 19 bases between. CDR3 loop: CAWSLGVISSPQHF. The CDR3 DNA reads as TGTGCCTGGAGCCTAGGCGTGATTAGTAGCCCCCAGCATTTT.

This clone was seen a handful of times. V is TRBV29-1 and J is TRBJ2-3; 10 bases map to TRBD2. This CDR3 is 14 amino acids long. Germline V gene data show CDR1 as SQVTM and CDR2 as ANQGSEA. The V gene end was trimmed by 8 bases and the J gene end by 2 bases; junction bases not matched to a gene: 7. CDR3 DNA: TGCAGCCATAGCGGGGGGTCTTTCACAGATACGCAGTATTTT. It specifies CSHSGGSFTDTQYF.

The J gene is TRBJ1-1, the V gene TRBV11-3; TRBD1 might be the D (5 bases). V was pared by 3 bases and J by 3 bases, with 11 bases between. The CDR3 consists of 14 residues. In germline, CDR1 is SGHNT, CDR2 YENEEA. The CDR3 sequence: CASSLTAGDTEAFF. The CDR3 bases are TGTGCCAGCAGCTTGACAGCTGGAGACACTGAAGCTTTCTTT.

In its sample, this clone was seen a few times. The CDR3 DNA is TGTGCCAGCAGTGTATCGGGGGGGAAGGACGAGCAGTACTTC. Protein sequence: CASSVSGGKDEQYF. The chain links TRBV6-1 to TRBJ2-7; 8 nucleotides align to TRBD2. CDR1 MNHNS and CDR2 SASEGT come from the germline V gene. CDR3 length equals 14 residues. V lost 4 bases to trimming and J lost 5 bases; unmatched junction nucleotides: 7.

This chain links TRBV7-9 with TRBJ2-7; D is perhaps TRBD1 (5 bases). Germline loops: CDR1 SEHNR, CDR2 FQNEAQ (reference sequence). The CDR3 is 15 amino acids. The germline V and J ends were trimmed by 5 bases and 5 bases, with 19 bases remaining between them. The CDR3 DNA sequence: TGTGCCAGCAGCCCCATAGACAGAAATTCGAACGAGCAGTACTTC. This translates into CASSPIDRNSNEQYF. Drawing the rest from reference TRBV7-9 and TRBJ2-7, the complete variable domain is DTGVSQNPRHKITKRGQNVTFRCDPISEHNRLYWYRQTLGQGPEFLTYFQNEAQLEKSRLLSDRFSAERPKGSFSTLEIQRTEQGDSAMYLCASSPIDRNSNEQYFGPGTRLTVT.

The chain employs TRBV5-5 and TRBJ2-2; TRBD1 agrees at 7 bases. CDR1 is SGHKS, CDR2 YYEKEE, per germline (reference sequence). This CDR3 comprises 17 residues. The V gene end was trimmed by 5 bases and the J gene end by 4 bases; junction bases not matched to a gene: 14. The chain's CDR3 is CASSPHPRGTGTGELFF. DNA for the CDR3: TGTGCCAGCAGTCCCCATCCCAGGGGGACGGGCACCGGGGAGCTGTTTTTT.